This T cell receptor beta chain was obtained from a study of blood T cell repertoires in COVID-19. Study details: The United States, Italy and Spain supplied acute and convalescent COVID-19 samples. In each case, the material was cDNA or gDNA derived from T cells, B-cell-depleted T cells, or PBMCs.

How the authors handled the data: Nucleated cell counts were estimated from reference gene primer amplification. The repertoire was sequenced with immunoSEQ multiplex PCR; TCRdb's copy has only in-frame clones and lacks some. V and J calls and clone size come straight from that table; D and trimming were deduced from the DNA. The sample comprises about 270,000 clones, 70% to 90% of which are singletons, and under 15% rests with the top ten. Germline V gene lookup returns CDR1 PRHDT and CDR2 FYEKMQ (reference sequence). The CDR3 spans 14 residues. After removal of 0 bases from V and 11 bases from J, the junction contained 8 bases not matched to a gene.

The sequenced sample was peripheral blood. The TCR comes from a woman in her 70s with COVID-19, enrolled during active disease. This chain connects TRBV13 to TRBJ2-3, with TRBD2 matching over 7 bases. The CDR3 is CASSLGRETGGQYF. Written as DNA, the CDR3 is TGTGCCAGCAGCTTAGGACGGGAGACGGGGGGGCAGTATTTT.